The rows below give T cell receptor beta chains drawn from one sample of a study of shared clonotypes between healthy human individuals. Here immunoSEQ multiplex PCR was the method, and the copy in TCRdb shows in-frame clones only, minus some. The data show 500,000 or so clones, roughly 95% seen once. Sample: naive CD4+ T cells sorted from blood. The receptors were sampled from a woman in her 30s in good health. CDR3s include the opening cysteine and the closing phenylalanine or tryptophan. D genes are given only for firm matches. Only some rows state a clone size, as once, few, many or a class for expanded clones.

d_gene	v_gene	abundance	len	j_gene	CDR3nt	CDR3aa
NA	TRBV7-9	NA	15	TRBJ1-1	TGTGCCAGCAGCTTTAGCGGGGCAGTGATTACTGAAGCTTTCTTT	CASSFSGAVITEAFF
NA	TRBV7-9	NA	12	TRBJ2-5	TGTGCCAGCAGCTTAGTGGTCGAGACCCAGTACTTC	CASSLVVETQYF
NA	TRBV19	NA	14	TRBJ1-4	TGTGCCAGTAGTCGGTGGGAATGGGGTGAAAAACTGTTTTTT	CASSRWEWGEKLFF
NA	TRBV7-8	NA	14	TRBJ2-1	TGTGCCAGCAGCTTACGCGGGAACTACAATGAGCAGTTCTTC	CASSLRGNYNEQFF
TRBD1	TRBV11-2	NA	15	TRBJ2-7	TGTGCCAGCAGCTTAGGGACAGGGAACTCCTACGAGCAGTACTTC	CASSLGTGNSYEQYF
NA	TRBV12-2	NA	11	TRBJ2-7	TGTGCAAGTCGCTTTTCCTACGAGCAGTACTTC	CASRFSYEQYF
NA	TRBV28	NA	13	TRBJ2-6	TGTGCCAGCAGCACAGCTGGGGCCAACGTCCTGACTTTC	CASSTAGANVLTF
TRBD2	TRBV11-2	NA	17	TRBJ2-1	TGTGCCAGCAGCTTAGTTGCCCTAGCGGCGAGTGGCCGTGAGCAGTTCTTC	CASSLVALAASGREQFF
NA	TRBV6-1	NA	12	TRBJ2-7	TGTGCCAGCAGTGCCTACAGGGACGAGCAGTACTTC	CASSAYRDEQYF
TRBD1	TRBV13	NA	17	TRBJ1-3	TGTGCCAGCAGCTTCGGGACAGCCCTAGCTCTTGGAAACACCATATATTTT	CASSFGTALALGNTIYF
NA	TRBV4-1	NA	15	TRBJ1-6	TGCGCCAGCAGCCAAGAATCACCGGCGAATTCACCCCTCCACTTT	CASSQESPANSPLHF
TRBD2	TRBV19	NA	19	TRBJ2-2	TGTGCCAGTAGTTCGAAAGGGACTAGCGGGAGTTGGTTCACCGGGGAGCTGTTTTTT	CASSSKGTSGSWFTGELFF
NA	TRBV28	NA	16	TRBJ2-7	TGTGCCAGCCTTCCGGCCGTGGCGCAGAGCTCCTACGAGCAGTACTTC	CASLPAVAQSSYEQYF
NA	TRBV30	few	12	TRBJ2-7	TGTGCCTGGAGTGAGGTCTCCTACGAGCAGTACTTC	CAWSEVSYEQYF
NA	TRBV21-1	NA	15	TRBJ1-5	TGTGCCAGCAGCAATTGTGACAGGGTTAATCAGCCCCAGCATTTT	CASSNCDRVNQPQHF